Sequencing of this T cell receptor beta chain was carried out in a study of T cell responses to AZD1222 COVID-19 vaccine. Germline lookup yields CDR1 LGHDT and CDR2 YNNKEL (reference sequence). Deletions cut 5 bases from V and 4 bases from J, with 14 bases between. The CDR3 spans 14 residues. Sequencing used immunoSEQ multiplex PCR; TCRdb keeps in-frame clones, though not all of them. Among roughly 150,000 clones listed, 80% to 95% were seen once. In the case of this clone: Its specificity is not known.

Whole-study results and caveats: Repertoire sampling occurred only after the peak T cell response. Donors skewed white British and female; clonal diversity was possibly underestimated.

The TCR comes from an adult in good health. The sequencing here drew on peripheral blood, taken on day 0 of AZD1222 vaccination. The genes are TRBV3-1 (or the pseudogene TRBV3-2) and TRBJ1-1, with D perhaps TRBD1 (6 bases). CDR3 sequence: CASSTRTVPTEAFF. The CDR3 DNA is TGTGCCAGCAGCACTCGGACAGTGCCCACTGAAGCTTTCTTT.